Described below is a single T cell receptor beta chain sequence and its context. Its antigen is still unknown. This table comes from immunoSEQ multiplex PCR, and its TCRdb copy is limited to in-frame clones, with some not included. The sample carries nearly 110,000 clones, about 85% recorded once. Second doses that came at about 4 or about 12 weeks were put together. The data are from a study of T cell responses to AZD1222 COVID-19 vaccine. Findings and caveats of the study: Increased Spike-specific TCR breadth and depth were observed after two AZD1222 doses. In all cases, repertoires were sampled only after the peak T cell response.

This CDR3 has 16 residues. Trimming at V came to 1 base and at J to 2 bases, leaving 7 bases not matched to a gene. Germline V gene data show CDR1 as SGHNT and CDR2 as YYREEE (reference sequence). This specimen consisted of peripheral blood, obtained 28 days after the second AZD1222 dose. V and J are TRBV5-4 and TRBJ2-5, with 8 bases fitting TRBD2. This TCR derives from an adult who received the AZD1222 COVID-19 vaccine. The CDR3 spells CASSLLSGGDQETQYF. In DNA form, the CDR3 reads TGTGCCAGCAGCTTGCTCAGCGGGGGAGATCAAGAGACCCAGTACTTC.